The 18 T cell receptor beta chains reported below all come from one sample, sequenced in a study of blood T cell repertoires in COVID-19. Libraries were prepared by immunoSEQ multiplex PCR; TCRdb keeps only in-frame clonotypes and omits some of them. The sample includes hundreds of thousands of clones, around 89% of them seen just once. The sequencing input was peripheral blood. These receptor sequences come from a woman in her twenties or thirties with COVID-19, enrolled during active disease.

The V and J genes are TRBV11-3 and TRBJ2-7; 8 nucleotides line up with TRBD1. The V gene end was trimmed by 0 bases and the J gene end by 4 bases; junction bases not matched to a gene: 8. There are 16 residues in the CDR3. Germline values: CDR1 SGHNT, CDR2 YENEEA. CDR3 in DNA: TGTGCCAGCAGCTTAGACCTGAGACAGGGGAGGTACGAGCAGTACGTC. Amino acid sequence: CASSLDLRQGRYEQYV.

This chain joins TRBV3-1 (or the pseudogene TRBV3-2) and TRBJ2-5; tentative D call: TRBD1 (6 bases). Germline V CDR1 and CDR2: LGHDT, YNNKEL (reference sequence). CDR3 length equals 14 residues. Trimming removed 0 bases from V and 4 bases from J, with 9 bases in between. CDR3 sequence: CASSQERGRETQYF. In DNA form, the CDR3 reads TGTGCCAGCAGCCAAGAGAGGGGGAGAGAGACCCAGTACTTC.

This sequence joins TRBV6-6 and TRBJ2-1, with 7 bases matching TRBD1. The CDR3 is 14 amino acids. The germline gives CDR1 MNHNY, CDR2 SVGAGI (reference sequence). With 2 bases clipped from V and 8 bases from J, the junction kept 6 bases outside the gene matches. This CDR3 reads CASSYAQGSHEQFF. The CDR3 bases are TGTGCCAGCAGTTACGCACAGGGGTCCCATGAGCAGTTCTTC.

This chain connects TRBV4-3 to TRBJ1-2; 7 bases map to TRBD1. Germline values: CDR1 LGHNA, CDR2 YSLEER. The CDR3 is made up of 16 amino acids. With 0 bases clipped from V and 7 bases from J, the junction kept 11 bases outside the gene matches. Here the CDR3 DNA reads TGCGCCAGCAGCCAAGATAGAGAGACAGGGTTGACTGGCTACACCTTC. Amino acid sequence: CASSQDRETGLTGYTF.

This rearrangement joins TRBV11-3 to TRBJ2-7; 9 bases are a match to TRBD2. The CDR3 covers 16 residues. Germline V gene data show CDR1 as SGHNT and CDR2 as YENEEA. J gave up 3 bases and V 5 bases, and 11 bases lay outside the gene matches. The CDR3 DNA is TGTGCCAGCAGCCCTCGTTCTAGCGGGATTCTCTACGAGCAGTACGTC. Amino acid sequence: CASSPRSSGILYEQYV.

This clone was seen only a few times. The chain links TRBV19 to TRBJ2-1, with TRBD1 as a possible D gene (6 bases). V lost 7 bases, J lost 5 bases, and 9 bases lay in between. This CDR3 contains 12 residues. Germline CDR1 is LNHDA and CDR2 is SQIVND (reference sequence). The CDR3 loop reads CASMDSHNEQFF. The CDR3 DNA follows: TGTGCCAGTATGGACAGCCACAATGAGCAGTTCTTC. The variable domain in full, completed from reference TRBV19 and TRBJ2-1, reads DGGITQSPKYLFRKEGQNVTLSCEQNLNHDAMYWYRQDPGQGLRLIYYSQIVNDFQKGDIAEGYSVSREKKESFPLTVTSAQKNPTAFYLCASMDSHNEQFFGPGTRLTVL.

The chain combines TRBV11-2 with TRBJ2-3; TRBD1 is a possible D gene (6 bases). V lost 4 bases and J lost 7, with 21 bases in between. The V gene's germline CDR1 is SGHAT and CDR2 FQNNGV. The CDR3 extends over 16 amino acids. The CDR3 protein is CASSWDMSPPANTQYF. Here the CDR3 DNA reads TGTGCCAGCAGCTGGGACATGTCACCCCCGGCCAATACGCAGTATTTT.

The J gene is TRBJ2-7, the V gene TRBV6-2 or TRBV6-3; TRBD1 might be the D (5 bases). The CDR3 is 17 residues long. Looked up from germline, CDR1 is MNHEY and CDR2 is SVGEGT. The V end lost 2 bases, the J end lost 6 bases, and 23 bases lay between the germline ends. CDR3 protein: CASSYSGARHSPREQYV. CDR3 in DNA: TGTGCCAGCAGTTACAGTGGGGCTAGACATTCCCCGCGCGAGCAGTACGTC.

The chain links TRBV19 to TRBJ1-2; a weak D match, TRBD1 (6 bases). Germline V gene sequence: CDR1 LNHDA, CDR2 SQIVND (reference sequence). This CDR3 comprises 17 residues. Trimming took off 3 bases at V and 7 bases at J, with 24 bases between the two ends. The CDR3 spells CASSMVVGGVDLSGYTF. The CDR3 region has the DNA TGTGCCAGTAGTATGGTCGTTGGGGGCGTCGATCTGAGTGGCTACACCTTC.

This rearrangement joins TRBV9 to TRBJ1-4, with TRBD1 matching over 9 bases. The V gene end was trimmed by 4 bases and the J gene end by 8 bases; junction bases not matched to a gene: 9. This CDR3 comprises 15 residues. Germline V CDR1 and CDR2: SGDLS, YYNGEE. CDR3 sequence: CASSLSWGTGEKLFF. The CDR3 DNA sequence: TGTGCCAGCAGCTTGAGCTGGGGGACAGGGGAAAAACTGTTTTTT. Complete variable domain (other parts from reference TRBV9 and TRBJ1-4): DSGVTQTPKHLITATGQRVTLRCSPRSGDLSVYWYQQSLDQGLQFLIQYYNGEERAKGNILERFSAQQFPDLHSELNLSSLELGDSALYFCASSLSWGTGEKLFFGSGTQLSVL.

This clone was seen just once. The genes are TRBV4-3 and TRBJ1-2; possible D gene TRBD1, 5 bases. CDR1 LGHNA and CDR2 YSLEER come from the germline V gene. This CDR3 comprises 17 residues. V dropped 0 bases and J dropped 0 bases, with 14 bases sitting between them. CDR3 in amino acids: CASSQDRAQGTNYGYTF. The CDR3 DNA reads as TGCGCCAGCAGCCAAGATCGGGCCCAGGGAACTAACTATGGCTACACCTTC.

In nucleotides, the CDR3 is TGTGCCAGCAGCACCAGGGGAATCTACGAGCAGTACGTC. Amino acids: CASSTRGIYEQYV. The chain uses TRBV13 and TRBJ2-7; D perhaps matches TRBD1 (6 bases). In germline, CDR1 is PRHDT, CDR2 FYEKMQ (reference sequence). Trimming removed 5 bases from V and 3 bases from J, with 11 bases in between. CDR3 length: 13 residues.

This chain joins TRBV6-2 or TRBV6-3 and TRBJ2-5; TRBD2 agrees at 10 bases. Trimming at V came to 6 bases and at J to 5 bases, leaving 12 bases not matched to a gene. CDR1 and CDR2 from the germline V gene are MNHEY and SVGEGT. This CDR3 has 16 amino acids. The CDR3 loop reads CASSPQRGGLGETQYF. The CDR3 DNA reads as TGTGCCAGCAGCCCTCAGCGGGGGGGCTTGGGGGAGACCCAGTACTTC.

This clone was observed once. CDR3 region: CASSVTGTSGKETQYF. The CDR3 DNA sequence: TGTGCCAGCAGTGTAACCGGGACTAGCGGCAAAGAGACCCAGTACTTC. This sequence joins TRBV6-1 and TRBJ2-5; TRBD2 matches at 11 bases. J gave up 3 bases and V 4 bases, and 7 bases lay outside the gene matches. Germline V gene sequence: CDR1 MNHNS, CDR2 SASEGT. This CDR3 is 16 amino acids long.

The chain joins TRBV28 to TRBJ2-1, with TRBD2 matching 7 bases. The germline gives CDR1 MDHEN, CDR2 SYDVKM. Germline trimming cut 7 bases from V and 5 bases from J; bases unmatched to any gene: 17. The CDR3 contains 17 residues. In DNA, the CDR3 is TGTGCCAGCACTACGTGGGCGCGCGGGGGAATTCACAATGAGCAGTTCTTC. This codes for CASTTWARGGIHNEQFF. The entire variable domain, with the rest obtained from reference TRBV28 and TRBJ2-1, is as follows: DVKVTQSSRYLVKRTGEKVFLECVQDMDHENMFWYRQDPGLGLRLIYFSYDVKMKEKGDIPEGYSVSREKKERFSLILESASTNQTSMYLCASTTWARGGIHNEQFFGPGTRLTVL.

This clone is a singleton in its sample. This chain links TRBV18 with TRBJ2-7, with 7 positions matching TRBD1. CDR3 length: 14 residues. From germline, CDR1 is KGHSH and CDR2 LQKENI. With V trimmed by 6 bases and J by 2 bases, 7 bases remained unmatched. The CDR3 loop is CASSRRQGTYEQYV. In DNA form, the CDR3 reads TGTGCCAGCTCCCGGAGACAGGGAACCTACGAGCAGTACGTC.

J is TRBJ2-4 and V is TRBV6-6, with 7 bases lining up with TRBD1. CDR3 length equals 15 residues. Germline V gene data show CDR1 as MNHNY and CDR2 as SVGAGI (reference sequence). V dropped 0 bases and J dropped 4; count of bases not matched to a gene: 3. CDR3 sequence (DNA): TGTGCCAGCAGTTACTCTCCACAGGGGAAAAACATTCAGTACTTC. Amino acids: CASSYSPQGKNIQYF.

This rearrangement joins TRBV6-5 to TRBJ1-2; 7 nucleotides line up with TRBD1. The trim removed 5 bases at V and 0 bases at J, leaving 6 bases unmatched. The CDR3 is made up of 15 amino acids. Germline CDR1 and CDR2: MNHEY and SVGAGI. The CDR3 reads CASSPDRDPNYGYTF. The CDR3 bases are TGTGCCAGCAGTCCAGACAGGGATCCTAACTATGGCTACACCTTC.